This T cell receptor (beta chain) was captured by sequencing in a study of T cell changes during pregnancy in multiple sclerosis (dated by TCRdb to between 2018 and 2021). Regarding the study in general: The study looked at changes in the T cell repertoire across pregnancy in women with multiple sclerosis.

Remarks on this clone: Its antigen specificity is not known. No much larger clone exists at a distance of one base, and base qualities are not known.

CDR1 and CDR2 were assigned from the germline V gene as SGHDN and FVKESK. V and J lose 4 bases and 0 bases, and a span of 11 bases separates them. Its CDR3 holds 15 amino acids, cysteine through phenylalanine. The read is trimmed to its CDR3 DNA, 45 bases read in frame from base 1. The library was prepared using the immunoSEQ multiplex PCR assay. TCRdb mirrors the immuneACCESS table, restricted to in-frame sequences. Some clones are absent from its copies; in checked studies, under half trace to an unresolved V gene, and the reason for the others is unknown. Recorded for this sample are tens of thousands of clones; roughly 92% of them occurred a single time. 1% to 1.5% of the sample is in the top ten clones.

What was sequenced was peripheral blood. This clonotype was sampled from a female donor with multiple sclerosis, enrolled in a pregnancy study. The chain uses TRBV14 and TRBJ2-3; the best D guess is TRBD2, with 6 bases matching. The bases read TGTGCCAGCAGCCTCGGGACTTATAGCACAGATACGCAGTATTTT. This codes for CASSLGTYSTDTQYF.